This entry features one T cell receptor beta chain sequence. Its antigen is still unknown. The data derive from a study of shared clonotypes between healthy human individuals. Overall study findings and caveats: Across subsets, estimated richness was generally greater for naive than for memory populations. Only blood was sampled, and tissue TCR repertoires likely differ from blood ones. The sharing of 4% to 5.5% of naive CD4 clonotypes was seen across a handful of donors.

The input for sorted-subset replicate PCRs was around 0.2 ug DNA, 25,000 to 35,000 T cell genomes. TCRdb keeps only in-frame clones here, not all; method: immunoSEQ multiplex PCR. The sample has about 1.5 million clones, nearly 99% seen once. The CDR3 extends over 11 amino acids. Germline CDR1 MNHNY, CDR2 SVGAGI (reference sequence). V lost 4 bases and J lost 4, with 5 bases in between. The chain is built from TRBV6-6 and TRBJ2-7, with no clear D. The clonotype originates from a man aged 25-45 years in good health. The material sequenced was naive CD4+ T cells sorted from blood. The subset: CD45RA+ positively selected. CDR3 protein: CASSFGYEQYF. DNA for the CDR3: TGTGCCAGCAGTTTCGGTTACGAGCAGTACTTC.